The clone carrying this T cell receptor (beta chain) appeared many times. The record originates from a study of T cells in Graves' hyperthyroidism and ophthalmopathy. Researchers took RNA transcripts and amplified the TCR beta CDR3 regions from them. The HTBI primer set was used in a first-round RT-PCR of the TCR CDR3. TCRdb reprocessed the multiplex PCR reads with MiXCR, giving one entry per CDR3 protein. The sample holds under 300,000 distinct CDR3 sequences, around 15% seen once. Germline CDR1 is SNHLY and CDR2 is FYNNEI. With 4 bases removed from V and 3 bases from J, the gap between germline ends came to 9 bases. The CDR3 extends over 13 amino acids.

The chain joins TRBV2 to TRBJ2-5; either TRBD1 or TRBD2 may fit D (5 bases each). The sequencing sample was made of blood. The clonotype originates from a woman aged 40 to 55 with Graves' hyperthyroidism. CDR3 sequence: CASSGGWKETQYF. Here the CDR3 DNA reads TGTGCCAGCAGTGGGGGGTGGAAAGAGACCCAGTACTTC.